The clone carrying this T cell receptor (beta chain) came up many times. The antigen is unknown. This entry comes from a study of Graves' ophthalmopathy and Graves' hyperthyroidism. Amplification of TCR beta CDR3 regions used RNA transcripts. Second-round multiplex PCR followed a first-round RT-PCR using HTBI primers. From the multiplex PCR reads, TCRdb called clonotypes with MiXCR, one entry per CDR3 protein. The table has 620,000 or so distinct CDR3 sequences, 20% to 25% seen once; the top ten hold approximately 7.7%. Hyperthyroidism qualified as stable when ophthalmopathy did not develop within 18 months of follow-up. Study results and limitations: Blood contained most expanded thyroid clonotypes exceeding 0.001 frequency.

Input material: peripheral blood. This receptor was identified in a woman under 30 with stable Graves' hyperthyroidism. Some clones in this sample may be carry-over from other donors' samples.

The CDR3 bases are TGTGCCAGCAGTAGAAGCGGACAGGGGGCCTCCTACGAGCAGTACTTC. As protein: CASSRSGQGASYEQYF. The chain joins TRBV6-1 to TRBJ2-7; 11 nucleotides agree with TRBD1. After removal of 5 bases from V and 0 bases from J, the junction contained 6 bases not matched to a gene. Germline V CDR1 and CDR2: MNHNS, SASEGT. This CDR3 is 16 amino acids long.